A selection of T cell receptor beta chains follows, all from one sample in a study of CD8 T cells in ankylosing spondylitis. TCRdb re-called the 5' RACE reads with MiXCR, one entry per CDR3 protein. This sample has about 360,000 distinct CDR3 sequences; 20% to 25% occur once, and the top ten carry about 12%. The sequenced sample was blood, either unsorted or a sorted T cell fraction (not recorded which). The source of these receptors is a male donor with ankylosing spondylitis or in good health (not recorded which). CDR3s include the opening cysteine and the closing phenylalanine or tryptophan. D genes are given only for firm matches. Not every row has a clone size; where given, it reads once, few, many or a size class.

cdr3_nt cdr3_aa d_call j_call v_call clone_size
TGTGCCAGCAGCCTGACCCAGACCGGGGAGCTGTTTTTT CASSLTQTGELFF - TRBJ2-2 TRBV28 few
TGTGCCAGCAGCCAAGATCCCGGGTCGGGGGAGACCCAGTACTTC CASSQDPGSGETQYF - TRBJ2-5 TRBV4-2 -
TGTGCCAGCAGCTTACCCTGGACAGGGGCGGACGAGCAGTACTTC CASSLPWTGADEQYF TRBD1 TRBJ2-7 TRBV7-9 many
TGCGCCAGCAGCCAAACCCCGGGGGCGGGAGGCACAGATACGCAGTATTTT CASSQTPGAGGTDTQYF - TRBJ2-3 TRBV4-1 -
TGTGCCAGCTCACCACCTCGGCAGTTCACAGATACGCAGTATTTT CASSPPRQFTDTQYF - TRBJ2-3 TRBV18 -
TGCAGCGTTAATAGGCAGGGGTTAGTCGGAGCTTTCTTT CSVNRQGLVGAFF - TRBJ1-1 TRBV29-1 many
TGTGCCAGCAGTGAAGGCAGCTCCTACAATGAGCAGTTCTTC CASSEGSSYNEQFF - TRBJ2-1 TRBV6-4 many
TGTGCCAGCAGCCAACCGATCCGGCAAGAGACCCAGTACTTC CASSQPIRQETQYF - TRBJ2-5 TRBV7-8 -
TGTGCCAGCAGCTGGCGCCCTGGACAGGGGGCTTACGAGCAGTACTTC CASSWRPGQGAYEQYF TRBD1 TRBJ2-7 TRBV7-9 -
TGTGCAAGTCGCTTAGCTGGGACAGGGGATGACTCTGGGGCCAACGTCCTGACTTTC CASRLAGTGDDSGANVLTF - TRBJ2-6 TRBV12-2 -
TGTGCCAGCAGTTTCGCCACTAGCCGCTCCTACAATGAGCAGTTCTTC CASSFATSRSYNEQFF - TRBJ2-1 TRBV12-3/TRBV12-4 few